This is a list of T cell receptor delta chains from one sample in a study of Vδ1+ human thymocytes. TCRdb applied CATT to the multiplex PCR reads for clone calling. This table holds around 26,000 delta-chain clones, around 32% found once. The sequenced sample consisted of Vdelta1+ gamma-delta thymocytes from the thymus. All receptors come from a boy less than two years old who had congenital heart surgery. The CDR3 runs from the conserved cysteine through the conserved F or W.

TRDV1	TRDJ1	CALGGWGIHLAAGTDKLIF
TRDV1	TRDJ1	CALAGGSSMGLLGKYTDKLIF
TRDV1	TRDJ1	CALGTFLRNWGISSDKLIF
TRDV1	TRDJ1	CALGVPFLRGHPWYTDKLIF
TRDV1	TRDJ1	CALGVSGGYEGDTDKLIF
TRDV1	TRDJ1	CALGETRASTDTGGDDTDKLIF
TRDV1	TRDJ1	CALGELPPTADKLIF
TRDV1	TRDJ1	CALGDLGVSYRGDNGQPGDTHKPYTDKLIF
TRDV1	TRDJ1	CALGERPRLRTLYTDKLIF
TRDV1	TRDJ1	CALGELAVALAYTDKLIF
TRDV2	TRDJ3	CATVGNLVDAGPRSWDTRQMFF
TRDV1	TRDJ1	CALGELPMYWGIRWTDKLIF
TRDV1	TRDJ1	CALGAPLRTGDEGLYTDKLIF
TRDV1	TRDJ1	CALGEYHIPPCTGGYWVTDKLIF
TRDV1	TRDJ1	CALGERVSLAGGYSDKLIF
TRDV1	TRDJ1	CALGEPLNTDKLIF
TRDV1	TRDJ1	CALGEVRGYSAYTDKLIF
TRDV1	TRDJ1	CALGEFLLHTRTGGPLTDKLIF
TRDV1	TRDJ1	CALGELGILRKGYTDKLIF
TRDV1	TRDJ1	CALGELILPNVLERLRCKLIF
TRDV1	TRDJ1	CALGDPSYLFRGDATHTDKLIF
TRDV1	TRDJ2	CALGEIKGGNKVQLFF
TRDV1	TRDJ1	CALGEPESRASYSRGIRGTDKLIF
TRDV1	TRDJ1	CALGKPPGPTGGFDTDKLIF
TRDV1	TRDJ1	CALGNHPGLPDNSTTGGPYTDKLIF
TRDV1	TRDJ1	CALGELPRALPLSSGGFGDHTDKLIF